This paragraph reports one T cell receptor beta chain. Its matching antigen is unknown. Clinical symptoms, serum thyroxine, TRAb, thyroid ultrasound and orbital computed tomography established diagnosis. Extraction of PBMCs used more than 8.5 ml of fresh peripheral blood. The CDR3 sequence is 13 residues long. Germline CDR1 SNHLY, CDR2 FYNNEI. V gave up 7 bases and J gave up 1 base, with 10 bases separating them. These data originate in a study of T cells in Graves' hyperthyroidism and ophthalmopathy. Notes on the study in general: The model identified upcoming ophthalmopathy a median approximately six months ahead of onset. Also found in blood were most expanded thyroid clonotypes above 0.001.

RNA transcripts were the template for amplifying TCR beta CDR3 regions. First-round RT-PCR of the TCR CDR3 relied on the HTBI primer set. TCRdb recomputed calls from the multiplex PCR reads with MiXCR, one row per CDR3 protein. The table lists 210,000 or so distinct CDR3 sequences, about 15% of them singletons. The sample taken for sequencing was blood. This TCR derives from a man aged 45-65 years with Graves' hyperthyroidism. This chain connects TRBV2 to TRBJ1-1; no firm D call. CDR3 coding DNA: TGTGCCAGCATAGCTTGGTCGAACACTGAAGCTTTCTTT. This gives the protein CASIAWSNTEAFF.